This T cell receptor (beta chain) is from a study of PD-1 blockade in classical Hodgkin lymphoma. Study context: Once every 2 weeks, patients received intravenous nivolumab at 3 mg/kg. Study observations and caveats: Patients were excluded if nivolumab began under 1 year after ASCT (the autologous transplant). While CD8+ TCR diversity did not rise significantly by C4D1, CD4+ TCR diversity did. No one has yet defined what causes the repertoire differences, which may be disease activity or prior therapy.

This clone occurred a few times. Its antigen is unidentified. The CDR3 is 15 residues long. Germline assignment: CDR1 LGHNA and CDR2 YNFKEQ. J gave up 2 bases and V 0 bases, and 2 bases lay outside the gene matches. All trial patients relapsed after autologous stem cell transplantation. Clones were read by immunoSEQ multiplex PCR, and TCRdb kept only the in-frame ones, dropping some. In the table there are some 96,000 clones, approximately 88% of which are singletons. This specimen was peripheral blood mononuclear cells (PBMCs), taken at baseline. This rearrangement joins TRBV4-2 to TRBJ2-7; 9 positions match TRBD2. The TCR originated in a human donor with classical Hodgkin lymphoma. CDR3 nucleotide sequence: TGTGCCAGCAGCCAAGACTTAGCGGGAGCCTACGAGCAGTACTTC. Amino acids: CASSQDLAGAYEQYF.